A selection of T cell receptor beta chains follows, all from one sample in a study of OX40 agonist ivuxolimab in advanced cancers. Method: immunoSEQ multiplex PCR; TCRdb's copy keeps in-frame clones and lacks some. The data show some 98,000 clones, 85% to 95% seen once. Here the sequenced sample was CD4+ or CD8+ T cells sorted from blood, taken in a trial of the OX40 agonist ivuxolimab. Every receptor here comes from an adult with an advanced solid tumor such as melanoma, head and neck, liver or kidney cancer. The CDR3 runs from the conserved cysteine through the conserved F or W. The D gene is left open where the match is weak. For some rows the clone size is stated as once, few or many, or as a class when expanded; others skip it.

V gene	clone size	D gene	J gene	CDR3 DNA	CDR3 protein
TRBV7-9	.	.	TRBJ1-2	TGTGCCAGCAGCTTAGGTGGGGGGAACTATGGCTACACCTTC	CASSLGGGNYGYTF
TRBV30	.	TRBD2	TRBJ2-3	TGTGCCTGGAGAGGCCGACTAGCCGCAGATACGCAGTATTTT	CAWRGRLAADTQYF
TRBV9	.	.	TRBJ1-6	TGTGCCAGCAGCGTAGGCGACAATCGATATAATTCACCCCTCCACTTT	CASSVGDNRYNSPLHF
TRBV4-3	.	.	TRBJ1-4	TGCGCCAGCAGCCAGAGGAGCAATGAAAAACTGTTTTTT	CASSQRSNEKLFF
TRBV4-3	.	.	TRBJ2-1	TGCGCCAGCAGCCAGGACCCGGGACCAAACTCCTACAATGAGCAGTTCTTC	CASSQDPGPNSYNEQFF
TRBV11-3	.	TRBD1	TRBJ2-2	TGTGCCAGCAGCTTCGGACAGGGCAACACCGGGGAGCTGTTTTTT	CASSFGQGNTGELFF
TRBV5-5	.	.	TRBJ2-2	TGTGCCAGCAGCTTAGCTGACACCGGGGAGCTGTTTTTT	CASSLADTGELFF
TRBV10-3	.	.	TRBJ1-2	TGTGCCATCAGTGTAGGGGATGGCTACACCTTC	CAISVGDGYTF
TRBV7-9	.	TRBD2	TRBJ2-1	TGTGCCAGCAGCTTGGCGGGAGTGCACAATGAGCAGTTCTTC	CASSLAGVHNEQFF
TRBV4-1	.	.	TRBJ1-5	TGCGCCAGCAGCCATTTTTTGCAGGGGAACAATCAGCCCCAGCATTTT	CASSHFLQGNNQPQHF
TRBV19	.	TRBD1	TRBJ2-1	TGTGCCAGTAGTACTTGGACAGGGAAGAACAATGAGCAGTTCTTC	CASSTWTGKNNEQFF
TRBV6-1	once	.	TRBJ1-2	TGTGCCAGCAGCCCCGATCGTTCGGGAGACTATGGCTACACCTTC	CASSPDRSGDYGYTF
TRBV30	.	.	TRBJ2-5	TGTGCCTGGAAGGGTTTCCCCCAAGAGACCCAGTACTTC	CAWKGFPQETQYF
TRBV4-1	.	TRBD2	TRBJ2-1	TGCGCCAGCTCCATAGGACTAGCGGGATACAATGAGCAGTTCTTC	CASSIGLAGYNEQFF
TRBV29-1	.	.	TRBJ2-5	TGCAGCGTTGTTAGGGAGACCCAGTACTTC	CSVVRETQYF
TRBV19	.	.	TRBJ2-7	TGTGCCAGTAGTGAGAACCGGGACGGATACGAGCAGTACTTC	CASSENRDGYEQYF
TRBV9	.	.	TRBJ1-6	TGTGCCAGCAGCGTAGAGGCCGCAAATTCACCCCTCCACTTT	CASSVEAANSPLHF
TRBV4-2	.	.	TRBJ2-5	TGTGCCAGCAGCCAAGAAGAGACCCAGTACTTC	CASSQEETQYF
TRBV29-1	.	.	TRBJ2-5	TGCAGCGTTGAATCGGGGGCGCGGGTCGAGACCCAGTACTTC	CSVESGARVETQYF
TRBV10-3	.	TRBD2	TRBJ2-3	TGTGCCATCAAGGGACTAGCGGGAGCGGGCATGGATACGCAGTATTTT	CAIKGLAGAGMDTQYF
TRBV6-6	.	.	TRBJ2-1	TGTGCCAGCAGATTAACATACTCCTACAATGAGCAGTTCTTC	CASRLTYSYNEQFF
TRBV6-1	.	TRBD1	TRBJ1-2	TGTGCCAGCAGTGAAGGGTCAGGGGGCGACTATGGCTACACCTTC	CASSEGSGGDYGYTF
TRBV30	.	.	TRBJ1-5	TGTGCCTGGAGTGTGGCAGGGGACGTGCCCCAGCATTTT	CAWSVAGDVPQHF
TRBV7-6	.	.	TRBJ2-3	TGTGCCAGCAGCTTATCCGGTTTCACAGATACGCAGTATTTT	CASSLSGFTDTQYF
TRBV7-9	.	.	TRBJ2-1	TGTGCCAGCAGCTACGGTATACAAGTAACTCCTGATAAGCAGTTCTTC	CASSYGIQVTPDKQFF
TRBV21-1	.	.	TRBJ1-2	TGTGCCAGCAGCAAAGTTACCCCCGCTACGGAGGGCTACACCTTC	CASSKVTPATEGYTF
TRBV6-4	once	TRBD2	TRBJ2-1	TGTGCCAGCAGTGACTTAGCGGGGGATTACAATGAGCAGTTCTTC	CASSDLAGDYNEQFF
TRBV6-6	.	TRBD2	TRBJ2-3	TGTGCCAGCAGTTATATTAGGCGGGAGTTGAGAGATACGCAGTATTTT	CASSYIRRELRDTQYF
TRBV6-1	.	.	TRBJ2-7	TGTGCCAGCAGTGAAGTAGCCGGGGCGAGCTCCTACGAGCAGTACTTC	CASSEVAGASSYEQYF
TRBV28	once	TRBD1	TRBJ2-4	TGTGCCAGCAGTTTAATCGGGACAGGGGAAAACATTCAGTACTTC	CASSLIGTGENIQYF
TRBV11-2	.	.	TRBJ1-1	TGTGCCAGCAGCTTATACAGGGACCCAAGCCTCTTT	CASSLYRDPSLF
TRBV14	.	.	TRBJ2-7	TGTGCCAGCAGCCAAGATCCCACGGGGGAGCAGTACTTC	CASSQDPTGEQYF
TRBV2	.	.	TRBJ2-3	TGTGCCAGCGGAGGTCTCGCGGAGTCAGATACGCAGTATTTT	CASGGLAESDTQYF
TRBV7-9	.	TRBD2	TRBJ2-3	TGTGCCAGCAGCTTAGGACTAGCGGGGGTTGCAGATACGCAGTATTTT	CASSLGLAGVADTQYF
TRBV4-2	.	TRBD1	TRBJ1-5	TGTGCCAGCAGCCCTGACAGGGACCAGCCCCAGCATTTT	CASSPDRDQPQHF
TRBV30	.	.	TRBJ1-3	TGTGCCTGGAGCCGGGGGGTTGGAAACACCATATATTTT	CAWSRGVGNTIYF
TRBV9	.	TRBD1	TRBJ2-2	TGTGCCAGCAGCGCCCCGGGACAGGGCTTTCCCGGGGAGCTGTTTTTT	CASSAPGQGFPGELFF
TRBV5-1	.	.	TRBJ2-5	TGCGCCAGCAGCTTGGGGACAGATTACCAAGAGACCCAGTACTTC	CASSLGTDYQETQYF
TRBV5-5	.	.	TRBJ1-5	TGTGCCAGCAGCTTGGCCGGGCAGTATAGCAATCAGCCCCAGCATTTT	CASSLAGQYSNQPQHF
TRBV11-2	.	TRBD2	TRBJ2-1	TGTGCCAGCAGCCCCCGGTTAGCGGGGGACAATGAGCAGTTCTTC	CASSPRLAGDNEQFF
TRBV28	.	TRBD1	TRBJ2-7	TGTGCCAGCAGTGACCCCGGGACAGTTTTTACACCTAGCTCCTACGAGCAGTACTTC	CASSDPGTVFTPSSYEQYF
TRBV6-1	.	.	TRBJ1-5	TGTGCCAGCAGGGGAATGGTATACAATCAGCCCCAGCATTTT	CASRGMVYNQPQHF
TRBV30	.	.	TRBJ2-3	TGTGCCTGGAGTGGGTACGGCTCCCTCAGCTCCCCCCCAGATACGCAGTATTTT	CAWSGYGSLSSPPDTQYF
TRBV6-5	.	.	TRBJ1-2	TGTGCCAGCAGTAAGGGGGTTTTCTATGGCTACACCTTC	CASSKGVFYGYTF
TRBV7-2	.	.	TRBJ1-5	TGTGCCAGCAGCTTAAGGGAGGCGGAAGAAAGCAATCAGCCCCAGCATTTT	CASSLREAEESNQPQHF
TRBV28	.	.	TRBJ1-5	TGTGCCAGCACCATTGTGGGGAATCAGCCCCAGCATTTT	CASTIVGNQPQHF
TRBV30	.	.	TRBJ2-7	TGTGCCTGGAGTGTACGGGGGTTAGAGCAGTACTTC	CAWSVRGLEQYF
TRBV29-1	.	.	TRBJ1-6	TGCAGCGTTAGCGCAGGGGATAATTCACCCCTCCACTTT	CSVSAGDNSPLHF
TRBV7-3	.	TRBD1	TRBJ2-3	TGTGCCAGCAGCTTAGTTCAGGGGGGCACAGATACGCAGTATTTT	CASSLVQGGTDTQYF
TRBV27	.	.	TRBJ1-2	TGTGCCAGCAGTTTAGCAGGCGACTATGGCTACACCTTC	CASSLAGDYGYTF